The following is a T cell receptor beta chain sequence with its context. Its specific antigen is unknown. No per-base quality is available; no much larger clone lies one base away. TCRbeta CDR3 regions were amplified from genomic DNA using the immunoSEQ Assay, a bias-controlled multiplex PCR. The original pipeline was this. Nucleated cell counts per sample were estimated from amplification of reference gene primers within the assay. Sequence reads were collapsed and filtered to measure the absolute abundance of every unique TCRbeta CDR3 rearrangement. For each sample, productive Simpson clonality was calculated as the square root of Simpson's diversity index across productive rearrangements. The table comes from immuneACCESS by way of TCRdb, which keeps in-frame sequences with V and J called. Part of the clones is missing from these tables; in studies checked, under half for an unresolved V gene and the rest for unknown reasons. The DNA gave D and trimming, while V, J and clone size come from that table. In this sample the table shows around 40,000 clones, 89% of which occur a single time. Of the sample, around a fifth falls within the top ten clones.

This entry belongs to a study of blood T cell repertoires in COVID-19 (dated by TCRdb to about 2020). At the level of the whole study: Samples from collaborators originated in the United States, Italy and Spain and spanned both the acute and convalescent phases of COVID-19. The prospective study material was composed of cDNA or gDNA derived from T cells, B-cell-depleted T cells, or PBMCs. HLA class I and class II types, where available, came from metadata supplied by the sample provider rather than from assay-based typing. Sample metadata almost always included a de-identified subject ID, COVID-19 status, age in years and sex. The repertoires were made available in a free public database intended to serve as a resource for research on the immune response to SARS-CoV-2. Deeply sampled blood TCRbeta repertoires from subjects exposed to, actively infected with, or recovered from COVID-19 were included in the dataset. Samples were obtained from the ongoing ImmuneRACE study (first 160 participants) and from some 1,200 subjects provided by 6 global collaborators.

Whole blood was collected in K2EDTA tubes by collaborating institutions according to the institutions' own protocols. Collaborator samples were shipped for TCRbeta analysis as frozen whole blood, isolated PBMCs, or DNA extracted from either sample type. On the study overall, not on this receptor specifically: How much clinical and demographic metadata was included differed by source and by participant, and the metadata was provided uncurated.

The specimen was peripheral blood. This TCR came from a man in his fifties with active COVID-19.

The CDR3 protein is CASSLTGNYEQYF. The DNA sequence is as follows: TGTGCCAGCAGTTTAACAGGGAACTACGAGCAGTACTTC. The V and J segments used are TRBV27 and TRBJ2-7, and TRBD1 may be the D gene, going by 6 matching bases. As encoded in the germline V gene (reference sequence), CDR1 is MNHEY while CDR2 is SMNVEV. Taken from cysteine to phenylalanine, the CDR3 has 13 residues. The DNA shown is the 39-base CDR3, in frame from base 1. The trim is 2 bases for V and 3 bases for J, with a gap of 8 bases between the germline ends.